The clone carrying this TCR beta chain has just a few counts. This specimen comes from a study of identical twins. Germline assignment: CDR1 DFQATT and CDR2 SNEGSKA (reference sequence). V gave up 4 bases and J gave up 15 bases; unmatched junction bases: 18. The CDR3 runs 14 residues. Template switching added a universal primer binding site, and final cDNA carried unique molecular identifiers. TCRdb reprocessed the 5' RACE reads with MiXCR, giving one entry per CDR3 protein. The sample includes approximately 670,000 distinct CDR3 sequences, around 5.7% of them seen just once. This receptor was obtained from a man aged 18 to 30 in good health. Sample: naive T cells sorted from blood. The chain joins TRBV20-1 to TRBJ2-1; the match to TRBD2 covers 7 bases. The CDR3 region is CSAKGVRGREVLFF. In DNA, the CDR3 is TGCAGTGCTAAGGGCGTGAGGGGACGGGAGGTCCTGTTCTTC.